This entry lists 2 T cell receptor beta chains sequenced from one sample in a study of CXCR3-negative and CXCR3-positive naive CD8 T cells. Their antigens are not known. General study points: CXCR3-negative naive cells had less hydrophobic TRB CDR3s than did CXCR3-positive naive cells.

TRB cDNA libraries were made by UMI-labeled 5' RACE. TCRdb reanalyzed the 5' RACE reads, giving one entry per CDR3 protein sequence and no DNA. The sample includes over 150,000 distinct CDR3 sequences. What was sequenced was naive CXCR3+ CD8+ T cells from blood. Subset of the sample: CD45RO-CCR7+CD27+CD95- naive CD8+ T cells expressing CXCR3 (TNR3+). The source of these receptors is a human donor in good health. Some clones in this sample may be carry-over from other donors' samples.

The chain links TRBV4-3 to TRBJ1-2; TCRdb's D gene call, TRBD1, goes unchecked for lack of DNA. The germline CDR1 and CDR2 sequences are LGHNA and YSLEER. CDR3 length equals 15 residues. The CDR3: CASSQSFTGFDGYTF.

V gene TRBV5-4 combines with J gene TRBJ1-1. This CDR3 comprises 12 residues. In germline, CDR1 is SGHNT, CDR2 YYREEE (reference sequence). The CDR3 sequence is CASSFGNTEALF. Complete variable domain (other parts from reference TRBV5-4 and TRBJ1-1): ETGVTQSPTHLIKTRGQQVTLRCSSQSGHNTVSWYQQALGQGPQFIFQYYREEENGRGNFPPRFSGLQFPNYSSELNVNALELDDSALYLCASSFGNTEALFGQGTRLTVV.